The source of this T cell receptor (beta chain) is a study of CXCR4 blockade with PD-1 therapy in pancreatic cancer. Here immunoSEQ multiplex PCR was the method, and the copy in TCRdb shows in-frame clones only, minus some. The sample yields about 8,900 clones, about 59% seen once. V dropped 7 bases and J dropped 5 bases, with 14 bases sitting between them. CDR1 and CDR2 from the germline V gene are LNHDA and SQIVND (reference sequence). This CDR3 contains 13 residues. This clone was seen a single time. The antigen is unknown. Regarding the study as a whole: Frequent tumor clones were encoded by many distinct rearrangements, suggesting shared antigens. Intratumoral clonality (mean approximately 0.13) exceeded healthy blood (approximately 0.05) but did not track survival.

What was sequenced was tumor tissue. The chain joins TRBV19 to TRBJ1-1; D uncertain. The receptor was isolated from a human donor with pancreatic ductal adenocarcinoma. CDR3: CASNTQWNTEAFF. The CDR3 nucleotides are TGTGCCAGTAATACGCAGTGGAATACTGAAGCTTTCTTT. Full variable domain (outside the CDR3, taken from reference TRBV19 and TRBJ1-1): DGGITQSPKYLFRKEGQNVTLSCEQNLNHDAMYWYRQDPGQGLRLIYYSQIVNDFQKGDIAEGYSVSREKKESFPLTVTSAQKNPTAFYLCASNTQWNTEAFFGQGTRLTVV.